The rows below give T cell receptor beta chains drawn from one sample of a study of blood T cell repertoires in COVID-19. Using immunoSEQ multiplex PCR, the repertoire was profiled, and TCRdb retains in-frame clones only, with some absent. The data hold about 300,000 clones, with approximately 88% observed a single time. Input material: peripheral blood. The receptors originated from a woman aged 25-40 years who had recovered from COVID-19. Each CDR3 is given with its conserved first and last residue. The order of the fields is CDR3 length, clone size, D gene, V gene, J gene, CDR3 protein, CDR3 DNA. D genes are given only for firm matches. Rows may omit the clone size; those that give it use once, few, many or a size class.

len: 17; abundance: NA; d_gene: TRBD2; v_gene: TRBV18; j_gene: TRBJ2-1; CDR3aa: CASSYKDSLAGVNEQFF; CDR3nt: TGTGCCAGCTCATATAAGGACTCACTAGCGGGGGTTAATGAGCAGTTCTTC
len: 14; abundance: NA; d_gene: TRBD1; v_gene: TRBV5-6; j_gene: TRBJ1-5; CDR3aa: CASSFRDRTQPQHF; CDR3nt: TGTGCCAGCAGCTTCCGGGACAGAACTCAGCCCCAGCATTTT
len: 17; abundance: NA; d_gene: NA; v_gene: TRBV5-1; j_gene: TRBJ2-7; CDR3aa: CASSSQCCGTTSYEQYF; CDR3nt: TGCGCCAGCAGCTCTCAGTGCTGCGGGACGACCTCCTACGAGCAGTACTTC
len: 13; abundance: NA; d_gene: TRBD1; v_gene: TRBV29-1; j_gene: TRBJ2-5; CDR3aa: CSVARTGQETQYF; CDR3nt: TGCAGCGTTGCCAGGACAGGGCAAGAGACCCAGTACTTC
len: 13; abundance: NA; d_gene: NA; v_gene: TRBV5-1; j_gene: TRBJ1-2; CDR3aa: CASSADGGYGYTF; CDR3nt: TGCGCCAGCAGCGCGGACGGAGGCTATGGCTACACCTTC
len: 14; abundance: NA; d_gene: NA; v_gene: TRBV5-1; j_gene: TRBJ2-7; CDR3aa: CASSLSQGTPEQYF; CDR3nt: TGCGCCAGCAGCTTGAGTCAGGGTACCCCCGAGCAGTACTTC
len: 15; abundance: NA; d_gene: NA; v_gene: TRBV14; j_gene: TRBJ1-1; CDR3aa: CASSQDGSMNTEAFF; CDR3nt: TGTGCCAGCAGCCAAGATGGGAGCATGAACACTGAAGCTTTCTTT
len: 16; abundance: once; d_gene: NA; v_gene: TRBV7-9; j_gene: TRBJ2-7; CDR3aa: CASSLNEGGTFCEQYF; CDR3nt: TGTGCCAGCAGCTTAAACGAGGGTGGAACTTTCTGCGAGCAGTACTTC
len: 12; abundance: NA; d_gene: NA; v_gene: TRBV12-3/TRBV12-4; j_gene: TRBJ1-4; CDR3aa: CASSPGALELFF; CDR3nt: TGTGCCAGCAGTCCCGGTGCCTTAGAACTGTTTTTT
len: 13; abundance: NA; d_gene: NA; v_gene: TRBV15; j_gene: TRBJ1-1; CDR3aa: CATSILRGTEAFF; CDR3nt: TGTGCCACCAGCATACTCAGGGGCACTGAAGCTTTCTTT
len: 15; abundance: NA; d_gene: NA; v_gene: TRBV6-5; j_gene: TRBJ1-6; CDR3aa: CASSISKFPNSPLHF; CDR3nt: TGTGCCAGCTCCATTAGCAAGTTCCCCAACTCACCCCTCCACTTT
len: 13; abundance: few; d_gene: NA; v_gene: TRBV2; j_gene: TRBJ1-6; CDR3aa: CATRELYNSPLHF; CDR3nt: TGTGCCACCCGGGAGCTATATAATTCACCCCTCCACTTT
len: 13; abundance: NA; d_gene: TRBD1; v_gene: TRBV7-9; j_gene: TRBJ1-2; CDR3aa: CASSDDRAYGYTF; CDR3nt: TGTGCCAGCAGCGACGACAGGGCCTATGGCTACACCTTC
len: 16; abundance: NA; d_gene: TRBD2; v_gene: TRBV28; j_gene: TRBJ2-1; CDR3aa: CASSFWGGGPYNEQFF; CDR3nt: TGTGCCAGCAGTTTTTGGGGGGGAGGTCCCTACAATGAGCAGTTCTTC
len: 14; abundance: NA; d_gene: NA; v_gene: TRBV5-4; j_gene: TRBJ1-4; CDR3aa: CASSLKEEGEKLFF; CDR3nt: TGTGCCAGCAGCTTGAAGGAGGAGGGTGAAAAACTGTTTTTT
len: 13; abundance: NA; d_gene: NA; v_gene: TRBV12-3/TRBV12-4; j_gene: TRBJ2-5; CDR3aa: CASSLAQAETQYF; CDR3nt: TGTGCCAGCAGTTTAGCGCAGGCAGAGACCCAGTACTTC
len: 13; abundance: NA; d_gene: TRBD1; v_gene: TRBV7-9; j_gene: TRBJ2-7; CDR3aa: CASSLGTGGEQYF; CDR3nt: TGTGCCAGCAGCTTAGGGACAGGGGGCGAGCAGTACTTC
len: 13; abundance: NA; d_gene: NA; v_gene: TRBV12-3/TRBV12-4; j_gene: TRBJ2-3; CDR3aa: CASSSGFTDTQYF; CDR3nt: TGTGCCAGCAGTTCGGGTTTCACAGATACGCAGTATTTT
len: 14; abundance: NA; d_gene: NA; v_gene: TRBV6-4; j_gene: TRBJ1-6; CDR3aa: CASSDMGGGSPLHF; CDR3nt: TGTGCCAGCAGTGACATGGGTGGCGGATCACCCCTCCACTTT
len: 15; abundance: NA; d_gene: TRBD2; v_gene: TRBV6-5; j_gene: TRBJ2-3; CDR3aa: CASSYRASGGDTQYF; CDR3nt: TGTGCCAGCAGTTACCGGGCTAGCGGGGGAGATACGCAGTATTTT
len: 16; abundance: NA; d_gene: NA; v_gene: TRBV30; j_gene: TRBJ1-5; CDR3aa: CAWLRAGLWDNQPQHF; CDR3nt: TGTGCCTGGCTCCGGGCGGGGCTTTGGGACAATCAGCCCCAGCATTTT
len: 17; abundance: NA; d_gene: NA; v_gene: TRBV30; j_gene: TRBJ1-5; CDR3aa: CAWTNHDSRSGNQPQHF; CDR3nt: TGTGCCTGGACCAACCACGATAGTCGGTCGGGTAATCAGCCCCAGCATTTT
len: 15; abundance: NA; d_gene: TRBD1; v_gene: TRBV5-1; j_gene: TRBJ1-1; CDR3aa: CASSWGTGMNTEAFF; CDR3nt: TGCGCCAGCAGCTGGGGGACAGGGATGAACACTGAAGCTTTCTTT
len: 12; abundance: NA; d_gene: NA; v_gene: TRBV15; j_gene: TRBJ2-5; CDR3aa: CATSNREGTQYF; CDR3nt: TGTGCCACCAGCAACAGGGAAGGGACCCAGTACTTC
len: 14; abundance: NA; d_gene: NA; v_gene: TRBV7-2; j_gene: TRBJ2-7; CDR3aa: CASKMGAVTYEQYF; CDR3nt: TGTGCCAGCAAAATGGGGGCAGTCACCTACGAGCAGTACTTC
len: 15; abundance: NA; d_gene: TRBD1; v_gene: TRBV28; j_gene: TRBJ1-6; CDR3aa: CASSIPQGARSPLHF; CDR3nt: TGTGCCAGCAGTATCCCACAGGGGGCGCGCTCACCCCTCCACTTT
len: 14; abundance: NA; d_gene: TRBD1; v_gene: TRBV7-7; j_gene: TRBJ2-3; CDR3aa: CASSPTGVTDTQYF; CDR3nt: TGTGCCAGCAGCCCGACAGGGGTCACAGATACGCAGTATTTT
len: 16; abundance: NA; d_gene: TRBD2; v_gene: TRBV7-2; j_gene: TRBJ2-2; CDR3aa: CASSFLAGGGAGELFF; CDR3nt: TGTGCCAGCAGTTTTTTAGCGGGGGGGGGCGCCGGGGAGCTGTTTTTT
len: 14; abundance: once; d_gene: NA; v_gene: TRBV19; j_gene: TRBJ2-5; CDR3aa: CASKRQLYQETQYF; CDR3nt: TGTGCCAGTAAGAGACAGCTGTACCAAGAGACCCAGTACTTC